The 10 T cell receptor beta chains below all came from one sample that was sequenced in a study of human T cells and chemical hapten exposure. TCRdb recomputed calls from the RACE reads with MiXCR, one row per CDR3 protein. The sample has tens of thousands of distinct CDR3 sequences, approximately 10% seen once. Time point reported: pre-sensitization, week 0. Treatment: therapeutic diphenylcyclopropenone sensitization with weekly scalp DPC. The specimen was whole blood, collected in connection with sensitization to the hapten diphenylcyclopropenone (DPC). All receptors derive from a woman between 50 and 59 years old with alopecia areata. Some clones in this sample may be carry-over from other donors' samples.

This clonotype has a count of ten or more. The J gene is TRBJ1-1, the V gene TRBV7-9; D may be TRBD1 (6 bases). This CDR3 has 12 amino acids. Germline-derived CDR1 and CDR2 are SEHNR and FQNEAQ (reference sequence). V lost 6 bases to trimming and J lost 7 bases, with 12 bases between them. CDR3 protein: CASSHQGLEAFF. Written as DNA, the CDR3 is TGTGCCAGCAGTCACCAGGGGCTTGAAGCTTTCTTT.

V gene TRBV19 combines with J gene TRBJ2-1, with 11 positions matching TRBD2. Trimming cost V 7 bases and J 2 bases; bases outside gene matches: 4. This CDR3 is built from 15 residues. Germline V CDR1 and CDR2: LNHDA, SQIVND (reference sequence). CDR3 DNA: TGTGCCAGTACCTCGGGACTAGCGGCCTACAATGAGCAGTTCTTC. This codes for CASTSGLAAYNEQFF.

This clonotype has more than one count but fewer than ten. This chain links TRBV6-6 with TRBJ2-5; 16 bases map to TRBD2. The ends lost 2 bases at V and 2 bases at J; junction bases unmatched: 5. This CDR3 region has 18 residues. Germline V CDR1 and CDR2: MNHNY, SVGAGI (reference sequence). The CDR3 loop reads CASSYKGLAGGRQETQYF. The DNA for the CDR3 is TGTGCCAGCAGTTACAAGGGACTAGCGGGGGGGCGGCAAGAGACCCAGTACTTC.

This clonotype has a handful of counts. The DNA for the CDR3 is TGTGCCAGCAGTCCTCAGGGGGTGAGCACAGATACGCAGTATTTT. It is translated as CASSPQGVSTDTQYF. The chain carries TRBV6-2 or TRBV6-3 and TRBJ2-3, with 7 bases fitting TRBD1. This CDR3 region has 15 residues. Germline-derived CDR1 and CDR2 are MNHEY and SVGEGT. Germline trimming cut 5 bases from V and 0 bases from J; bases unmatched to any gene: 5.

This clonotype was detected a few times. This chain uses TRBV27 with TRBJ2-5, with D maybe TRBD1 (5 bases). Germline CDR1 is MNHEY and CDR2 is SMNVEV (reference sequence). This CDR3 is 14 amino acids long. V was trimmed by 0 bases and J by 3 bases, leaving 8 bases between them. CDR3 loop: CASSLSVREETQYF. CDR3 nucleotide sequence: TGTGCCAGCAGTTTATCTGTCAGGGAAGAGACCCAGTACTTC.

In this sample, this clonotype turned up a few times. This rearrangement joins TRBV29-1 to TRBJ1-4; unclear D gene. CDR1 is SQVTM, CDR2 ANQGSEA, per germline. This CDR3 has 12 residues. Trimming removed 7 bases from V and 8 bases from J, with 14 bases in between. CDR3 coding DNA: TGCAGCGGTGTGAGTGTTCAAGAAAAACTGTTTTTT. Protein product: CSGVSVQEKLFF.

This clonotype occurred many times. CDR3 nucleotide sequence: TGTGCCAGCAGTCGCCTTAACCAGCCCCAGCATTTT. This gives the protein CASSRLNQPQHF. V is TRBV6-5 and J is TRBJ1-5; D gene ambiguous. This CDR3 contains 12 residues. Germline V gives CDR1 MNHEY, CDR2 SVGAGI. V lost 5 bases and J 7 bases, leaving 9 bases between the germline ends.

Points on this clonotype: A much larger clone differs by one base, so this may be a read error. The V and J genes are TRBV28 and TRBJ2-7; 9 bases match TRBD2. This CDR3 contains 14 residues. Germline CDR1 is MDHEN and CDR2 is SYDVKM. The V segment lost 5 bases and the J segment 5 bases; nucleotides outside the gene matches: 7. CDR3 sequence (DNA): TGTGCCAGCAGTATCATTAGCGGGAGTAACGAGCAGTACTTC. It is translated as CASSIISGSNEQYF.

This rearrangement joins TRBV11-2 to TRBJ1-1, with unresolved D. Trimming removed 5 bases at V and 7 bases at J, with 17 bases between. The CDR3 is made up of 14 amino acids. Germline CDR1 and CDR2: SGHAT and FQNNGV. The CDR3 sequence is CASSPRFVLNEAFF. The DNA for the CDR3 is TGTGCCAGCAGCCCCCGTTTTGTGTTAAATGAAGCTTTCTTT.

This clonotype was recorded many times. The chain has TRBV12-3 or TRBV12-4 and TRBJ2-7, with 8 nucleotides matching TRBD1. V trimming: 6 bases; J trimming: 2 bases; junction bases outside the gene matches: 3. The CDR3 loop spans 13 amino acids. CDR3 amino acids: CASRDRVTYEQYF. DNA of the CDR3: TGTGCCAGCAGGGACAGGGTTACCTACGAGCAGTACTTC.